The 32 T cell receptor beta chains given below trace back to one sample, sequenced in a study of T cells in localized non-small cell lung cancer. Libraries were prepared by immunoSEQ multiplex PCR; TCRdb keeps only in-frame clonotypes and omits some of them. The table shows about 60,000 clones, with roughly 88% occurring only once. The sample here was peripheral blood, taken before any cancer treatment. These receptors were collected from a woman aged 40-69 years with stage I lung adenocarcinoma.

The rearrangement links TRBV28 to TRBJ1-2; 9 positions agree with TRBD1. The germline V gene has CDR1 MDHEN and CDR2 SYDVKM. The CDR3 has 16 residues. The V and J ends lost 6 bases and 2 bases, in that order; junction bases with no gene match: 10. CDR3 amino acids: CASRPPAGQGNYGYTF. The CDR3 nucleotides are TGTGCCAGCAGACCTCCAGCCGGACAGGGGAACTATGGCTACACCTTC.

This chain uses TRBV28 with TRBJ1-3; D ambiguous. The V end lost 4 bases, the J end lost 4 bases, and 17 bases lay between the germline ends. From germline, CDR1 is MDHEN and CDR2 SYDVKM. This CDR3 region has 16 residues. The CDR3 nucleotides are TGTGCCAGCAGTTCCGGACGGGCCTTAGGAGGAAACACCATATATTTT. Its translation: CASSSGRALGGNTIYF.

The CDR3 DNA reads TGTGCCAGCACCCAACAACCATATAGCGGGAGCCCCTACGAGCAGTACTTC. Encoded protein: CASTQQPYSGSPYEQYF. This sequence joins TRBV7-2 and TRBJ2-7; 9 nucleotides match TRBD2. Losses at the gene ends were 7 bases for V and 2 bases for J; bases not matched to a gene: 15. The CDR3 is 17 amino acids. Germline values: CDR1 SGHTA, CDR2 FQGNSA.

V usage is TRBV28 and J usage is TRBJ2-7; TRBD2 matches 9 bases. Germline V CDR1 and CDR2: MDHEN, SYDVKM. Germline trimming cut 2 bases from V and 6 bases from J; bases unmatched to any gene: 5. This CDR3 has 14 residues. CDR3 protein: CASSLQAGGREQYF. Written as DNA, the CDR3 is TGTGCCAGCAGTTTACAGGCGGGAGGGCGCGAGCAGTACTTC.

The CDR3 region is CASSGRRGRDRETQYF. The CDR3, as DNA: TGTGCCAGCAGCGGAAGGAGGGGGCGGGATCGAGAGACCCAGTACTTC. This chain uses TRBV5-6 with TRBJ2-5, with D perhaps matching TRBD1 (7 bases). V was trimmed by 4 bases and J by 4 bases, leaving 20 bases between them. Germline CDR1 reads SGHDT; CDR2 reads YYEEEE. The CDR3 consists of 16 residues. The variable domain in full, completed from reference TRBV5-6 and TRBJ2-5, reads DAGVTQSPTHLIKTRGQQVTLRCSPKSGHDTVSWYQQALGQGPQFIFQYYEEEERQRGNFPDRFSGHQFPNYSSELNVNALLLGDSALYLCASSGRRGRDRETQYFGPGTRLLVL.

This clone was recorded once. The same CDR3 arises from other DNA sequences in this sample as well. The CDR3 loop is CASSLTGQVYGYTF. Written as DNA, the CDR3 is TGTGCCAGCAGCTTAACAGGACAGGTCTATGGCTACACCTTC. This chain links TRBV13 with TRBJ1-2, with 7 bases fitting TRBD1. Trimming cost V 2 bases and J 4 bases; bases outside gene matches: 4. The CDR3 totals 14 residues. Germline loops: CDR1 PRHDT, CDR2 FYEKMQ (reference sequence). Based on the CDR3 plus reference TRBV13 and TRBJ1-2, the full variable domain is AAGVIQSPRHLIKEKRETATLKCYPIPRHDTVYWYQQGPGQDPQFLISFYEKMQSDKGSIPDRFSAQQFSDYHSELNMSSLELGDSALYFCASSLTGQVYGYTFGSGTRLTVV.

This sequence joins TRBV11-1 and TRBJ2-1; 12 positions match TRBD2. J lost 3 bases, V lost 3 bases, and 6 bases had no gene match. Per germline, CDR1 SGHAT and CDR2 FQDESV (reference sequence). The CDR3 covers 17 residues. The CDR3 nucleotides read TGTGCCAGCAGCTTGGGGCCGGGACTAGCGGGCTACAATGAGCAGTTCTTC. Its protein product is CASSLGPGLAGYNEQFF.

V and J are TRBV2 and TRBJ2-7; maybe TRBD1 (6 bases). Germline V gene data show CDR1 as SNHLY and CDR2 as FYNNEI. Trimming took 8 bases from V and 7 from J, leaving 18 bases between them. The CDR3 totals 13 residues. CDR3 in DNA: TGTGCCAGCGACCAGACAGGAGGTTGGGAGCAGTACTTC. Encoded protein: CASDQTGGWEQYF.

The CDR3 loop is CASSPGHGNQPQHF. CDR3 coding DNA: TGTGCCAGCAGTCCGGGACACGGCAATCAGCCCCAGCATTTT. The V and J genes are TRBV6-1 and TRBJ1-5, with a possible D match to TRBD1 (6 bases). CDR3 size: 14 residues. Germline V gene lookup returns CDR1 MNHNS and CDR2 SASEGT. With 5 bases removed from V and 2 bases from J, the gap between germline ends came to 10 bases.

This clone appeared a few times. V is TRBV5-1 and J is TRBJ2-7, with D possibly TRBD1 on 6 matching bases. The CDR3 has 14 residues. Trimming removed 4 bases at V and 3 bases at J, with 14 bases between. The V gene's germline CDR1 is SGHRS and CDR2 YFSETQ. CDR3 residues: CASSQQTGHYEQYF. The CDR3 region has the DNA TGCGCCAGCAGCCAACAGACAGGACACTACGAGCAGTACTTC.

The chain's CDR3 is CASSPGTANTEAFF. CDR3 nucleotide sequence: TGTGCCAGCAGCCCAGGGACAGCGAACACTGAAGCTTTCTTT. This chain links TRBV7-2 with TRBJ1-1; 7 nucleotides line up with TRBD1. Germline V gives CDR1 SGHTA, CDR2 FQGNSA. The CDR3 loop spans 14 amino acids. V was pared by 5 bases and J by 1 base, with 4 bases of the junction left unmatched.

V usage is TRBV28 and J usage is TRBJ2-7; D is ambiguous. The germline V gene has CDR1 MDHEN and CDR2 SYDVKM. The CDR3 consists of 11 residues. Trimming took off 4 bases at V and 8 bases at J, with 9 bases between the two ends. The CDR3 nucleotides are TGTGCCAGCAGTTACTCCGATAAGCAGTACTTC. Its protein product is CASSYSDKQYF.

The chain has TRBV5-1 and TRBJ2-1; either TRBD1 or TRBD2 may fit D (5 bases each). The CDR3 is made up of 15 amino acids. Trimming stripped 6 bases from V and 0 bases from J, with 13 bases between. Germline V gene data show CDR1 as SGHRS and CDR2 as YFSETQ. CDR3 DNA: TGCGCCAGCAATTTTGGGGGTAGCTCCTACAATGAGCAGTTCTTC. Protein sequence: CASNFGGSSYNEQFF.

This clone appeared a single time. V usage is TRBV19 and J usage is TRBJ2-1, with 11 bases identical to TRBD2. This CDR3 is 16 amino acids long. V lost 5 bases, J lost 2 bases, and 5 bases stayed unmatched. CDR1 LNHDA and CDR2 SQIVND come from the germline V gene (reference sequence). This chain's CDR3 is CASSFLAGGTYNEQFF. In nucleotides, the CDR3 is TGTGCCAGTAGTTTCCTAGCGGGGGGCACCTACAATGAGCAGTTCTTC.

This clone was found once. The V call is TRBV21-1, the J call TRBJ2-7; the D call TRBD1 from the table was never checked on the DNA. TRBV21-1 constitutes a pseudogene. This CDR3 comprises 11 residues. CDR3 region: CASSKRGEQYF. For the CDR3, the DNA is TGTGCCAGCAGCAAAAGGGGGGAGCAGTACTTC.

The V and J genes are TRBV11-1 and TRBJ1-1; no firm D call. The V end was cut by 3 bases, the J end by 7 bases, with 9 bases between. Looked up from germline, CDR1 is SGHAT and CDR2 is FQDESV (reference sequence). This CDR3 has 12 amino acids. The CDR3 here is CASSFGDIEAFF. CDR3 nucleotides: TGTGCCAGCAGCTTTGGGGATATTGAAGCTTTCTTT.

The rearrangement links TRBV7-3 to TRBJ2-3; TRBD2 agrees at 8 bases. The CDR3 is 14 residues long. The V gene end was trimmed by 2 bases and the J gene end by 5 bases; junction bases not matched to a gene: 3. Germline V CDR1 and CDR2: SGHTA, FQGTGA. CDR3 in amino acids: CASSLGTRGDTQYF. In nucleotides, the CDR3 is TGTGCCAGCAGCTTAGGGACTAGGGGAGATACGCAGTATTTT.

The V gene is TRBV6-5, the J gene TRBJ1-1, with D uncertain. The germline V gene has CDR1 MNHEY and CDR2 SVGAGI. This CDR3 has 13 amino acids. The V and J ends lost 6 bases and 0 bases respectively, with 8 bases between them. The CDR3 loop is CASSSDLNTEAFF. CDR3 in DNA: TGTGCCAGCAGCTCCGATTTGAACACTGAAGCTTTCTTT.

As DNA, the CDR3 is TGTGCCAGCAGTTCTGGCGACGTGCAGTACTTC. Protein product: CASSSGDVQYF. The rearrangement uses TRBV6-5 and TRBJ2-7; D is ambiguous. The V end lost 4 bases, the J end lost 9 bases, and 10 bases lay between the germline ends. CDR3 length: 11 amino acids. Germline CDR1 MNHEY, CDR2 SVGAGI.

The chain links TRBV10-3 to TRBJ1-3, with D unresolved. Trimming cost V 2 bases and J 4 bases, with 12 bases left between them. Germline V gives CDR1 ENHRY, CDR2 SYGVKD. The CDR3 runs 15 residues. CDR3 nucleotide sequence: TGTGCCATCAGTGAGCCCGGCAGTCTGGGAAACACCATATATTTT. The encoded protein is CAISEPGSLGNTIYF.

The CDR3: CASSTWTDGYTF. The CDR3, as DNA: TGTGCCAGCAGCACCTGGACAGATGGCTACACCTTC. This chain joins TRBV5-8 and TRBJ1-2, with a weak D call TRBD1 (6 bases). The CDR3 is 12 amino acids. From germline, CDR1 is SGHTS and CDR2 YDEGEE. Trimming shortened V by 4 bases and J by 6 bases, and 10 bases separated the two germline ends. The variable domain in full, completed from reference TRBV5-8 and TRBJ1-2, reads EAGVTQSPTHLIKTRGQQATLRCSPISGHTSVYWYQQALGLGLQFLLWYDEGEERNRGNFPPRFSGRQFPNYSSELNVNALELEDSALYLCASSTWTDGYTFGSGTRLTVV.

This chain uses TRBV7-2 with TRBJ2-2; D is unclear. Trimming pared 5 bases from V and 2 bases from J, leaving 12 bases between. Looked up from germline, CDR1 is SGHTA and CDR2 is FQGNSA. CDR3 length: 15 amino acids. DNA of the CDR3: TGTGCCAGCAGCGTGGCCAGTACCAACACCGGGGAGCTGTTTTTT. Encoded protein: CASSVASTNTGELFF.

V usage is TRBV12-5 and J usage is TRBJ2-3; TRBD1 or TRBD2 may be the D gene (5 bases each). CDR3 length equals 13 residues. The ends were cut back, 11 bases at V and 6 bases at J, with 18 bases in the middle. Germline CDR1 reads LGHNT; CDR2 reads FRNRAP. The DNA of the CDR3 is TGTGCTTGTAACCGGGACCATGGGGATACGCAGTATTTT. Protein sequence: CACNRDHGDTQYF.

J is TRBJ1-1 and V is TRBV7-2; D is unclear. The CDR3 has 14 residues. The germline CDR1 and CDR2 sequences are SGHTA and FQGNSA. V was cut by 2 bases and J by 5 bases, with 12 bases left in between. The CDR3 nucleotides are TGTGCCAGCAGCTTACTGGGTGTAGGGACTGAAGCTTTCTTT. Protein sequence: CASSLLGVGTEAFF.

The rearrangement joins TRBV19 to TRBJ2-1, with 11 bases identical to TRBD2. The trim removed 5 bases at V and 5 bases at J, leaving 5 bases unmatched. Per the germline V gene, CDR1 is LNHDA and CDR2 is SQIVND (reference sequence). The CDR3 is made up of 15 amino acids. Here the CDR3 DNA reads TGTGCCAGTAGTCACGAACTAGCGGGGGACAATGAGCAGTTCTTC. Its protein product is CASSHELAGDNEQFF.

V usage is TRBV30 and J usage is TRBJ1-2; D is possibly TRBD1 (5 bases). In germline, CDR1 is GTSNPN, CDR2 SVGIG (reference sequence). The CDR3 is made up of 14 amino acids. V was pared by 2 bases and J by 8 bases, with 18 bases between. The CDR3 DNA sequence: TGTGCCTGGAGTAGAGGGGATCTAATAGAAGGCTACACCTTC. Encoded protein: CAWSRGDLIEGYTF.

The rearrangement uses TRBV30 and TRBJ2-2; D is ambiguous. The CDR3 contains 14 residues. V was pared by 5 bases and J by 3 bases, with 13 bases between. The germline gives CDR1 GTSNPN, CDR2 SVGIG (reference sequence). The CDR3 DNA is TGTGCCTGGGCGAGGCAGTCGGACACCGGGGAGCTGTTTTTT. Amino acids: CAWARQSDTGELFF.

J is TRBJ1-4 and V is TRBV30; D possibly corresponds to TRBD1 (5 bases). V was clipped by 4 bases and J by 0 bases, with 12 bases between them. The CDR3 covers 15 residues. The V gene's germline CDR1 is GTSNPN and CDR2 SVGIG (reference sequence). The CDR3, as DNA: TGTGCCTGGACGAAGGGGAAGACAACTAATGAAAAACTGTTTTTT. Residues: CAWTKGKTTNEKLFF.

The chain joins TRBV7-9 to TRBJ2-5; D might be TRBD1 or TRBD2, each matching 6 bases. The CDR3 sequence is 15 residues long. The V end was cut by 1 base, the J end by 4 bases, with 13 bases between. Germline lookup yields CDR1 SEHNR and CDR2 FQNEAQ (reference sequence). CDR3 nucleotide sequence: TGTGCCAGCAGCTTAGAGGGGGGTTTCGGAGAGACCCAGTACTTC. Encoded protein: CASSLEGGFGETQYF. The full variable domain, its missing parts supplied by reference TRBV7-9 and TRBJ2-5, is DTGVSQNPRHKITKRGQNVTFRCDPISEHNRLYWYRQTLGQGPEFLTYFQNEAQLEKSRLLSDRFSAERPKGSFSTLEIQRTEQGDSAMYLCASSLEGGFGETQYFGPGTRLLVL.

Concerning this clone: Other DNA sequences in this sample translate to the same CDR3. The chain recombines TRBV30 with TRBJ1-5; D gene uncertain. Germline V lookup: CDR1 GTSNPN, CDR2 SVGIG (reference sequence). Trimming shortened V by 0 bases and J by 1 base, and 4 bases separated the two germline ends. The CDR3 has 13 amino acids. Written as DNA, the CDR3 is TGTGCCTGGAGTGTGGGCAGCAATCAGCCCCAGCATTTT. This translates into CAWSVGSNQPQHF.

The V and J genes are TRBV7-3 and TRBJ1-1, with a weak D call TRBD1 (6 bases). The CDR3 is made up of 18 amino acids. Germline V lookup: CDR1 SGHTA, CDR2 FQGTGA. The V gene lost 1 base and the J gene lost 3 bases, with 21 bases spanning the gap. The CDR3 region is CASSLRSRGGGGDTEAFF. The CDR3 region has the DNA TGTGCCAGCAGCTTAAGATCGCGGGGAGGAGGGGGTGACACTGAAGCTTTCTTT.

The chain joins TRBV18 to TRBJ2-1; tentative D call: TRBD2 (5 bases). The length of the CDR3 is 11 residues. CDR1 KGHSH and CDR2 LQKENI come from the germline V gene. V dropped 2 bases and J dropped 9 bases, with 5 bases sitting between them. The CDR3 spells CASSPEGEQFF. The CDR3 nucleotides read TGTGCCAGCTCACCAGAGGGTGAGCAGTTCTTC.